This T cell receptor beta chain was sequenced in a study of T cells in Graves' hyperthyroidism and ophthalmopathy. V lost 0 bases and J lost 4, with 7 bases in between. The CDR3 covers 12 residues. Germline CDR1 is DFQATT and CDR2 is SNEGSKA (reference sequence). TCR beta CDR3 sequences were amplified from RNA transcripts. First-round RT-PCR targeting the TCR CDR3 was performed with the HTBI primer set. MiXCR was run by TCRdb on the multiplex PCR reads, yielding one entry per CDR3 protein. The repertoire consists of 550,000 to 700,000 distinct CDR3 sequences, with about 15% occurring once and the leading ten covering 4% to 5.5%. This clonotype was recorded many times. Antigen unknown. Findings and caveats of the study: Ophthalmopathy onset followed model prediction by a median roughly six months. Most thyroid clonotypes with frequency above 0.001 were detected in blood.

The sample comprised blood. The V gene is TRBV20-1, the J gene TRBJ2-7; D is unclear. This TCR derives from a woman in her 40s with Graves' ophthalmopathy. The CDR3: CSARDDWYEQYF. CDR3 DNA sequence: TGCAGTGCTAGAGATGATTGGTACGAGCAGTACTTC.